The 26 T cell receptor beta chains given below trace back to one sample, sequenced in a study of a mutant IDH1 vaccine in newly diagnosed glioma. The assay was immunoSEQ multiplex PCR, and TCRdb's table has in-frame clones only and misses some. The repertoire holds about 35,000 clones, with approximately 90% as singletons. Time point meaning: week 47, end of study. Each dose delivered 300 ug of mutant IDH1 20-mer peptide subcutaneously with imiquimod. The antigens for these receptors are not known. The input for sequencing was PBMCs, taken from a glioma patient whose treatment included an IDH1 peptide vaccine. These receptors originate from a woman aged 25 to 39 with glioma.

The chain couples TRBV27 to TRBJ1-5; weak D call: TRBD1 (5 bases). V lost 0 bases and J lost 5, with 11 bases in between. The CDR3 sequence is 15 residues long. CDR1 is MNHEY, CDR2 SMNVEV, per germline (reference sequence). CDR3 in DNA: TGTGCCAGCAGTTTATCAGGGGTGGGGTATCAGCCCCAGCATTTT. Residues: CASSLSGVGYQPQHF.

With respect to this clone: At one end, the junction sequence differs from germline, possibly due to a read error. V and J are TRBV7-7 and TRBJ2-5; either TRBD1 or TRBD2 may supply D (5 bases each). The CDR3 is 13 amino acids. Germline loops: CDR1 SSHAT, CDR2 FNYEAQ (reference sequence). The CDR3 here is CASSTGARETQYF. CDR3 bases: TGTGCTAGCAGCACCGGGGCCAGAGAGACCCAGTACTTC.

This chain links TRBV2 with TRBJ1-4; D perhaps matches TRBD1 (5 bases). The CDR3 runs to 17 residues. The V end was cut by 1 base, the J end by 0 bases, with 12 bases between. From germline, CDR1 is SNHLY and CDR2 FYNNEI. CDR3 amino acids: CASSEGGYGATNEKLFF. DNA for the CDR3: TGTGCCAGCAGTGAAGGGGGGTACGGTGCAACTAATGAAAAACTGTTTTTT.

The CDR3 here is CASSQDMGQRLFF. The DNA for the CDR3 is TGTGCCAGCAGCCAAGATATGGGACAAAGGCTGTTTTTT. This sequence joins TRBV14 and TRBJ1-4; D possibly corresponds to TRBD1 (6 bases). The CDR3 loop spans 13 amino acids. The V end was cut by 0 bases, the J end by 14 bases, with 13 bases between. Germline CDR1 is SGHDN and CDR2 is FVKESK. The variable domain in full, completed from reference TRBV14 and TRBJ1-4, reads EAGVTQFPSHSVIEKGQTVTLRCDPISGHDNLYWYRRVMGKEIKFLLHFVKESKQDESGMPNNRFLAERTGGTYSTLKVQPAELEDSGVYFCASSQDMGQRLFFGSGTQLSVL.

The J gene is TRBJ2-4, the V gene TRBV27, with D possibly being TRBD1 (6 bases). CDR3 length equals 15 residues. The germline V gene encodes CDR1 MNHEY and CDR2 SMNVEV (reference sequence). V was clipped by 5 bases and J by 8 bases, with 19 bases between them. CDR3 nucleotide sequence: TGTGCCAGCAGTGGTACAGGGCTCCCGGAGGACATTCAGTACTTC. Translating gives CASSGTGLPEDIQYF.

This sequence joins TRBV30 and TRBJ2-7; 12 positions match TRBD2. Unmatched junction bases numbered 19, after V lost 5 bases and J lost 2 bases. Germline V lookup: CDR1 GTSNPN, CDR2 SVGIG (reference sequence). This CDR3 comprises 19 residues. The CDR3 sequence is CAWGPTSGGFWGETYEQYF. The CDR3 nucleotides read TGTGCCTGGGGGCCGACTAGCGGGGGATTTTGGGGAGAGACCTACGAGCAGTACTTC.

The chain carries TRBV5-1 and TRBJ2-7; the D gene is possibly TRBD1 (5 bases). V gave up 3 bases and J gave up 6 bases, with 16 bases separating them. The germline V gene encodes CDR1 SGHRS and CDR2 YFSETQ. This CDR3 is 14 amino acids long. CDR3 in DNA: TGCGCCAGCAGCTGGCTGTCAGGGTCAGGCGAGCAGTACTTC. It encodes CASSWLSGSGEQYF.

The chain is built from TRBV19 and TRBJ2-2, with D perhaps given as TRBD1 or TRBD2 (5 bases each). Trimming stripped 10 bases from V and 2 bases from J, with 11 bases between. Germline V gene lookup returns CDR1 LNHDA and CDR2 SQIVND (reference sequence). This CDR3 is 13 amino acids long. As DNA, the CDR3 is TGTGCCACATACGGGGCTAACACCGGGGAGCTGTTTTTT. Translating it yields CATYGANTGELFF.

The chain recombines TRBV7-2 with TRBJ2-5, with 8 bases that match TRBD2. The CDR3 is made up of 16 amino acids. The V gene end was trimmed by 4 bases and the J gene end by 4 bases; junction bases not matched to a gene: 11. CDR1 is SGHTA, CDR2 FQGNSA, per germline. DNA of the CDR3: TGTGCCAGCAGCTGGATCGGGCGGGGGGCCCGAGAGACCCAGTACTTC. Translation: CASSWIGRGARETQYF. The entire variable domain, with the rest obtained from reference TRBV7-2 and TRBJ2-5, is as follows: GAGVSQSPSNKVTEKGKDVELRCDPISGHTALYWYRQSLGQGLEFLIYFQGNSAPDKSGLPSDRFSAERTGGSVSTLTIQRTQQEDSAVYLCASSWIGRGARETQYFGPGTRLLVL.

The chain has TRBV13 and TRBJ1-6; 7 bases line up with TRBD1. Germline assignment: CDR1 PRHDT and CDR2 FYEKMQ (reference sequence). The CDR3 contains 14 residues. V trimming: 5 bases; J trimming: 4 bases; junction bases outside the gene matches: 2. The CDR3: CASSPGQYNSPLHF. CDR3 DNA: TGTGCCAGCAGCCCGGGACAGTATAATTCACCCCTCCACTTT.

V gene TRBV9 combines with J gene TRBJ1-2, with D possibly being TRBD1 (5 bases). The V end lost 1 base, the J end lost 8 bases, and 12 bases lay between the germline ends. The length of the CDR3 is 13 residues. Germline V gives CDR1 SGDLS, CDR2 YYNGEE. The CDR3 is CASSVQGREGYTF. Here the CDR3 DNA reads TGTGCCAGCAGCGTACAGGGCAGGGAGGGCTACACCTTC.

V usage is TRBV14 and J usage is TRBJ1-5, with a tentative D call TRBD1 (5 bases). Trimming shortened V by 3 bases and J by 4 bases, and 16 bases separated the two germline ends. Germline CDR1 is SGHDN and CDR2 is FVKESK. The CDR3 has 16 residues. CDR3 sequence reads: CASSHTAGTPNQPQHF. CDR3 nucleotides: TGTGCCAGCAGCCACACCGCCGGGACGCCAAATCAGCCCCAGCATTTT.

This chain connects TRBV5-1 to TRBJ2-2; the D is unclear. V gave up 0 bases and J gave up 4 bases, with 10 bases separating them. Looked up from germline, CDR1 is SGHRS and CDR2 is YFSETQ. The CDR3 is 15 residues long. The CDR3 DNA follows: TGCGCCAGCAGCTTGGAGTCTCCGGGCACCGGGGAGCTGTTTTTT. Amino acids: CASSLESPGTGELFF.

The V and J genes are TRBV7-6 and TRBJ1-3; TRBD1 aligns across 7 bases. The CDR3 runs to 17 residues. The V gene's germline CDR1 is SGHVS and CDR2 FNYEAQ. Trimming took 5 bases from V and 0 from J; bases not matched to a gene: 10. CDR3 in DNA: TGTGCCAGCAGCGTATCACAGGGGTTATCCTCTGGAAACACCATATATTTT. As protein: CASSVSQGLSSGNTIYF.

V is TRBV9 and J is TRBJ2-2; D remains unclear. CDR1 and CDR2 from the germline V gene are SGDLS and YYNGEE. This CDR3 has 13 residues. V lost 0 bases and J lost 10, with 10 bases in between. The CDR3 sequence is CASSVATTAELFF. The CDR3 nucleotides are TGTGCCAGCAGCGTAGCTACTACGGCGGAGCTGTTTTTT.

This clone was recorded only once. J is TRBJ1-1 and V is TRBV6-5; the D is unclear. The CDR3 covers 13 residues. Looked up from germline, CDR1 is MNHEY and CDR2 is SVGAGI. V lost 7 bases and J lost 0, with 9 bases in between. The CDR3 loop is CASIPALNTEAFF. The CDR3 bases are TGTGCCAGCATCCCGGCCCTGAACACTGAAGCTTTCTTT.

CDR3 region: CASAQGQSEKLFF. The CDR3 DNA follows: TGTGCCAGTGCCCAAGGACAGTCTGAAAAACTGTTTTTT. The chain has TRBV19 and TRBJ1-4, with a weak D call TRBD1 (6 bases). There are 13 residues in the CDR3. The germline V and J ends were trimmed by 8 bases and 7 bases, with 14 bases remaining between them. The germline V gene has CDR1 LNHDA and CDR2 SQIVND (reference sequence).

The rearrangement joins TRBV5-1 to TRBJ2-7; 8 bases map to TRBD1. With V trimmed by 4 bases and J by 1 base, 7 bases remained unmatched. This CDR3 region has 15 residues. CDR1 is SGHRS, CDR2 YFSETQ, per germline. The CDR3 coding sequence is TGCGCCAGCAGCGGGTGGACAGGGCGGTCCTACGAGCAGTACTTC. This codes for CASSGWTGRSYEQYF.

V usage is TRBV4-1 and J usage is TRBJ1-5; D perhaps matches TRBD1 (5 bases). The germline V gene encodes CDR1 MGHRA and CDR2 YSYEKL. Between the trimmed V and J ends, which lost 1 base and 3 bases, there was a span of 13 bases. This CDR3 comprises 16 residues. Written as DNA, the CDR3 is TGCGCCAGCAGCCAAGTTCGGGGCTTTTCCAATCAGCCCCAGCATTTT. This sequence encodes CASSQVRGFSNQPQHF.

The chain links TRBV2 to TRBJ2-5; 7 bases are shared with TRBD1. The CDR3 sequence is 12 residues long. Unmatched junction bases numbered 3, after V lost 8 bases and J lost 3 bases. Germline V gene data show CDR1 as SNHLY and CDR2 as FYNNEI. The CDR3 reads CASEDREETQYF. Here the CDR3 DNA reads TGTGCCAGCGAAGACAGGGAAGAGACCCAGTACTTC.

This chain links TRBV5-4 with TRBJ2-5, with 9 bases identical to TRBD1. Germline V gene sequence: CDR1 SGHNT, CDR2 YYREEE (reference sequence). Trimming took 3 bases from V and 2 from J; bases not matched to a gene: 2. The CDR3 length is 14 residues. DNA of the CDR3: TGTGCCAGCAGCTGGGGGACAGGGCAAGAGACCCAGTACTTC. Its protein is CASSWGTGQETQYF.

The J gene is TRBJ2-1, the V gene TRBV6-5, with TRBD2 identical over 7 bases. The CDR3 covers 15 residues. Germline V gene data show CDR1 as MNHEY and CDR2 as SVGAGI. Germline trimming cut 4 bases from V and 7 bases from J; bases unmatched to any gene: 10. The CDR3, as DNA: TGTGCCAGCAGTTTCGGGGGGTTCAACACAAATGAGCAGTTCTTC. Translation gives CASSFGGFNTNEQFF.

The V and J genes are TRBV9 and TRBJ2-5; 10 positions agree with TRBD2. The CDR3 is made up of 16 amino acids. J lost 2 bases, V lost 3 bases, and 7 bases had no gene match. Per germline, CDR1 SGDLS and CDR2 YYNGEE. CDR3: CASSAELAGHQETQYF. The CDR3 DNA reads TGTGCCAGCAGCGCAGAACTAGCGGGGCATCAAGAGACCCAGTACTTC. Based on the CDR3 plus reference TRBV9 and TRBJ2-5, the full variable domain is DSGVTQTPKHLITATGQRVTLRCSPRSGDLSVYWYQQSLDQGLQFLIQYYNGEERAKGNILERFSAQQFPDLHSELNLSSLELGDSALYFCASSAELAGHQETQYFGPGTRLLVL.

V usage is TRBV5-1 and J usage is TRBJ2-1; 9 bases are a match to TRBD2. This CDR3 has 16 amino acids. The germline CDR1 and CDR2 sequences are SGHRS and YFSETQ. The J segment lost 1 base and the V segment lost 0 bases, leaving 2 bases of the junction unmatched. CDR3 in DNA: TGCGCCAGCAGCTTGGTGCGGGGGGGTTCCTACAATGAGCAGTTCTTC. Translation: CASSLVRGGSYNEQFF.

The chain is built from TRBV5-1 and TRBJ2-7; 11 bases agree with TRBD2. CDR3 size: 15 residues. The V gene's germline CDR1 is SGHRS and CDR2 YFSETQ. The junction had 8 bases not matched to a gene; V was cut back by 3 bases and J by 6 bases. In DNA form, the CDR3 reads TGCGCCAGCAGCTCCTATAGCGGGGGGGCCGGCGAGCAGTACTTC. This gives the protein CASSSYSGGAGEQYF.

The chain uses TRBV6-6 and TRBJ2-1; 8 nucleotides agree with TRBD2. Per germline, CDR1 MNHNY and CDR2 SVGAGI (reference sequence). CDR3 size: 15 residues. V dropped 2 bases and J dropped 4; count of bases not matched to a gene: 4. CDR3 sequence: CASSYPAGGYNEQFF. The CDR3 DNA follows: TGTGCCAGCAGTTACCCGGCGGGGGGATACAATGAGCAGTTCTTC.